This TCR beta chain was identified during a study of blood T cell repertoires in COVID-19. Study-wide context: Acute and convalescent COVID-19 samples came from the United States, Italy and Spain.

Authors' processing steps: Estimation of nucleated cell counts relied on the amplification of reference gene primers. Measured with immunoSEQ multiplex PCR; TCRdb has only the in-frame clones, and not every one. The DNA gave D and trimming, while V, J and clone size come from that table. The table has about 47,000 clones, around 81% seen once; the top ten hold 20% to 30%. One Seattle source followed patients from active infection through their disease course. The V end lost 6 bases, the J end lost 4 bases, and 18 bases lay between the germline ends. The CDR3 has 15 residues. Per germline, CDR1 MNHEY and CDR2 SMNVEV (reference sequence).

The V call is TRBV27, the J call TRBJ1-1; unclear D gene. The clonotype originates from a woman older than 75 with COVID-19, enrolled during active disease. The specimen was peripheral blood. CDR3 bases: TGTGCCAGCAGACTCTCATCGATAAGAGTCACTGAAGCTTTCTTT. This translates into CASRLSSIRVTEAFF.